One sample yielded the 8 T cell receptor beta chains listed below, sequenced in a study of beta chain features in type 1 diabetes. Every isolated RNA sample was fully reverse transcribed, so sequencing captured expressed TCRB transcripts. Sequenced by immunoSEQ multiplex PCR; TCRdb stores in-frame clones only, minus some. The repertoire holds about 250,000 clones, roughly 13% seen once, with roughly 0.028% in the top ten. The material sequenced was naive CD4+ T cells from blood. These receptors were collected from a woman between 40 and 55 years old in good health.

The chain links TRBV6-6 to TRBJ1-2; D perhaps matches TRBD1 (5 bases). The CDR3 has 13 amino acids. With 11 bases removed from V and 3 bases from J, the gap between germline ends came to 16 bases. Germline CDR1 MNHNY, CDR2 SVGAGI (reference sequence). CDR3 DNA: TGTGCCCACTCTCGTGGGGCCGACTATGGCTACACCTTC. Amino acids: CAHSRGADYGYTF.

This clone was seen a few times. The chain combines TRBV19 with TRBJ1-5; 9 positions agree with TRBD1. Germline V gene data show CDR1 as LNHDA and CDR2 as SQIVND (reference sequence). There are 18 residues in the CDR3. V lost 3 bases to trimming and J lost 0 bases; unmatched junction nucleotides: 9. This CDR3 is CASSIGDRGVFSNQPQHF. CDR3 DNA sequence: TGTGCCAGTAGTATCGGAGACAGGGGGGTTTTTAGCAATCAGCCCCAGCATTTT.

This chain uses TRBV6-5 with TRBJ2-7, with D possibly matching TRBD1 (6 bases). The CDR3 has 14 residues. Germline lookup yields CDR1 MNHEY and CDR2 SVGAGI. V lost 0 bases to trimming and J lost 6 bases, with 12 bases between them. The CDR3 DNA is TGTGCCAGCAGTTACTCCAGATGGGGGCTCGAGCAGTACTTC. Its translation: CASSYSRWGLEQYF.

This clone showed up just a few times. V usage is TRBV5-1 and J usage is TRBJ1-6, with 8 bases lining up with TRBD1. There are 13 residues in the CDR3. V was clipped by 4 bases and J by 7 bases; unmatched bases: 1. CDR1 and CDR2 (germline): SGHRS, YFSETQ. The CDR3 DNA follows: TGCGCCAGCAGCACAGGGGGAAATTCACCCCTCCACTTT. Translated: CASSTGGNSPLHF.

The CDR3 region has the DNA TGTGCCAGCAGCCCAAGGGCAGGGGAGGGCTACACCTTC. Protein: CASSPRAGEGYTF. The V and J genes are TRBV7-2 and TRBJ1-2, with TRBD1 as a possible D gene (6 bases). The germline CDR1 and CDR2 sequences are SGHTA and FQGNSA. The CDR3 extends over 13 amino acids. V was clipped by 5 bases and J by 8 bases, with 15 bases between them.

The genes are TRBV7-9 and TRBJ2-3; 9 bases align to TRBD1. CDR1 SEHNR and CDR2 FQNEAQ come from the germline V gene (reference sequence). CDR3 length: 16 amino acids. V lost 1 base to trimming and J lost 5 bases; unmatched junction nucleotides: 7. As DNA, the CDR3 is TGTGCCAGCAGCTTAGACATACAGGGGGCAATAGATACGCAGTATTTT. It specifies CASSLDIQGAIDTQYF. Together with reference TRBV7-9 and TRBJ2-3, the CDR3 gives the full variable domain: DTGVSQNPRHKITKRGQNVTFRCDPISEHNRLYWYRQTLGQGPEFLTYFQNEAQLEKSRLLSDRFSAERPKGSFSTLEIQRTEQGDSAMYLCASSLDIQGAIDTQYFGPGTRLTVL.

The chain carries TRBV2 and TRBJ2-7; D is undetermined. Germline CDR1 SNHLY, CDR2 FYNNEI. The ends were cut back, 1 base at V and 13 bases at J, with 14 bases in the middle. CDR3 length: 12 residues. This CDR3 reads CASSEDPGVLYF. CDR3 DNA sequence: TGTGCCAGCAGTGAAGACCCCGGAGTCCTATACTTC. Based on the CDR3 plus reference TRBV2 and TRBJ2-7, the full variable domain is EPEVTQTPSHQVTQMGQEVILRCVPISNHLYFYWYRQILGQKVEFLVSFYNNEISEKSEIFDDQFSVERPDGSNFTLKIRSTKLEDSAMYFCASSEDPGVLYFGPGTRLTVT.

The gene calls are TRBV10-3 and TRBJ2-7, with TRBD1 as a possible D gene (6 bases). V gave up 5 bases and J gave up 0 bases, with 11 bases separating them. Germline loops: CDR1 ENHRY, CDR2 SYGVKD. The CDR3 is 14 amino acids. The CDR3 DNA is TGTGCCATCAGTTTGGACAGACTCTCCTACGAGCAGTACTTC. Residues: CAISLDRLSYEQYF.